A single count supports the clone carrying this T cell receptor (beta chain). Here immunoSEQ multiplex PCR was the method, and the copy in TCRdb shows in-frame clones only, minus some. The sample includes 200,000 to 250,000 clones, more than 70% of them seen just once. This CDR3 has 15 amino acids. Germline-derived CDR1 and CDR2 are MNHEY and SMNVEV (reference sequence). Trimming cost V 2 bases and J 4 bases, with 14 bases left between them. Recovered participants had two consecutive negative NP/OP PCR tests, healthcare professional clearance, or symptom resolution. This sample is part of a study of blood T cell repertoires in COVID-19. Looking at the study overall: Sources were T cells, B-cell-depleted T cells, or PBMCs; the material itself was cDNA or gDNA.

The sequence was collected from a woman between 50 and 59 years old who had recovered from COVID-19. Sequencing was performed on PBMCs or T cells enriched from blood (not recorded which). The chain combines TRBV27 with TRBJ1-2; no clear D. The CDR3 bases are TGTGCCAGCAGTTTAAAGTGGGCGGGGATCTATGGCTACACCTTC. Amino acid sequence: CASSLKWAGIYGYTF.